This entry features one TCR beta chain sequence. Its antigen is undetermined. These data belong to a study of cytotoxic CD8 clonotypes in ibrutinib-treated CLL. CDR1 and CDR2 (germline): MNHEY, SMNVEV (reference sequence). The V end was cut by 5 bases, the J end by 7 bases, with 20 bases between. The CDR3 spans 15 residues. For TCR beta libraries, about 2 micrograms of genomic DNA were obtained from cryopreserved PBMCs. Assay: immunoSEQ multiplex PCR; the TCRdb copy retains only in-frame clones and omits some. The table shows around 140,000 clones, with 70% to 90% occurring only once. Study observations and caveats: Sampling schedules were unmatched across sustained-remission and progressing patients.

J is TRBJ1-2 and V is TRBV27, with D hard to call. The sequence was obtained from a human donor with chronic lymphocytic leukemia. Source: PBMCs, taken after 24 months of ibrutinib treatment. The CDR3 reads CASSALRAYRGGYTF. The CDR3 DNA reads as TGTGCCAGCAGTGCGCTTAGGGCCTACCGGGGTGGCTACACCTTC.